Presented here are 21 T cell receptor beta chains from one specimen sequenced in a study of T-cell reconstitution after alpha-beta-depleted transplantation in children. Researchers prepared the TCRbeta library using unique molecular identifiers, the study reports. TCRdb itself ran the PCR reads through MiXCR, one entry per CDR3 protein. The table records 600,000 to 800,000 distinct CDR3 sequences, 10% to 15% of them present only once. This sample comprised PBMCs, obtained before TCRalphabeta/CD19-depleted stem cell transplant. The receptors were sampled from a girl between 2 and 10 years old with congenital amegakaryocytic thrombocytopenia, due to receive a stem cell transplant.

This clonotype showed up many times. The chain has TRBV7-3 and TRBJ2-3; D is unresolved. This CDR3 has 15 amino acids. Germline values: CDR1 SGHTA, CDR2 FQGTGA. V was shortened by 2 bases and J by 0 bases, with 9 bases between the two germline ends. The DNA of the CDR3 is TGTGCCAGCAGCTTAGAATCCACTAGCACAGATACGCAGTATTTT. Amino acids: CASSLESTSTDTQYF.

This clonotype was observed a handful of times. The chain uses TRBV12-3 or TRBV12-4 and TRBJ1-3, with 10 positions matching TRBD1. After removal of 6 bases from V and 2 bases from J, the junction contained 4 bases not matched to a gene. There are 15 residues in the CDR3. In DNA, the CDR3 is TGTGCCAGCAGCGACGGACAGGGGGCTGGAAACACCATATATTTT. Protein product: CASSDGQGAGNTIYF.

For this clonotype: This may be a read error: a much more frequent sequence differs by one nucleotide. CDR3 DNA sequence: TGCGCCAGCAGCCAGGACCGCGGGGTGAGAGTTGAAGCTTTCTTT. Its translation is CASSQDRGVRVEAFF. V is TRBV4-1 and J is TRBJ1-1; D is ambiguous. This CDR3 comprises 15 residues. The germline V gene encodes CDR1 MGHRA and CDR2 YSYEKL. Trimming removed 3 bases at V and 7 bases at J, with 18 bases between.

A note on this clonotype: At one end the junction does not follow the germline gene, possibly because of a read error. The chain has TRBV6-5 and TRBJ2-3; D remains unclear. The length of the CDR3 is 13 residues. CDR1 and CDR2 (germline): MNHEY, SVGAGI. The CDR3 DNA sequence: TGTGCCAGCAGTTATGGTGGCACAGATACGCATTATTTT. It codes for CASSYGGTDTHYF.

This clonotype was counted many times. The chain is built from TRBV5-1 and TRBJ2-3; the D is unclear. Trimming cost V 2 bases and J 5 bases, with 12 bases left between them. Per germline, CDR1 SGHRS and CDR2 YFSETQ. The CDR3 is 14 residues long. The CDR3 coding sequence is TGCGCCAGCAGCTTACAGCAGTTGCGAGATACGCAGTATTTT. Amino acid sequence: CASSLQQLRDTQYF. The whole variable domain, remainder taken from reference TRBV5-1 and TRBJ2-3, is KAGVTQTPRYLIKTRGQQVTLSCSPISGHRSVSWYQQTPGQGLQFLFEYFSETQRNKGNFPGRFSGRQFSNSRSEMNVSTLELGDSALYLCASSLQQLRDTQYFGPGTRLTVL.

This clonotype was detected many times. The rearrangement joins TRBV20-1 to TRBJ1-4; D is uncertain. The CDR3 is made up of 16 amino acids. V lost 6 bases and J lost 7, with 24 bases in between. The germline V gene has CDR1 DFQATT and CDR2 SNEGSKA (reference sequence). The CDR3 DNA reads TGCAGTGCCCACCAAGGCGGTGGCAGCTCCTCTGAAAAACTGTTTTTT. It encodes CSAHQGGGSSSEKLFF.

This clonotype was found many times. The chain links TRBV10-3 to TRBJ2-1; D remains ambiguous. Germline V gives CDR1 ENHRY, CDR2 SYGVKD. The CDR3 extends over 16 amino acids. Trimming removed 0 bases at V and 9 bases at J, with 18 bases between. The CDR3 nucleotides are TGTGCCATCAGTGAGTCAGGCGCCGTGAGGCGTGCTGAGCAGTTCTTC. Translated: CAISESGAVRRAEQFF.

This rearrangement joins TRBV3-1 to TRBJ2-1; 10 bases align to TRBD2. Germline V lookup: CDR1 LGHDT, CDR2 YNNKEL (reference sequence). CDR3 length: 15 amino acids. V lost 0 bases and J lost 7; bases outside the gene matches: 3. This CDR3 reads CASSQDSGRPNEQFF. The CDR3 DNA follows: TGTGCCAGCAGCCAAGATAGCGGGAGGCCGAATGAGCAGTTCTTC.

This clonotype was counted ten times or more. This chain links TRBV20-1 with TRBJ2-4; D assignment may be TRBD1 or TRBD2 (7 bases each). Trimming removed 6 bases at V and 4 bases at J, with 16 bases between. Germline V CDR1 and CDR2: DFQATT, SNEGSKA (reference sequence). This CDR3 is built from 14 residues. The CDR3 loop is CSAIPGGEKNIQYF. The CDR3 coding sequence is TGCAGTGCAATCCCAGGGGGGGAAAAAAACATTCAGTACTTC.

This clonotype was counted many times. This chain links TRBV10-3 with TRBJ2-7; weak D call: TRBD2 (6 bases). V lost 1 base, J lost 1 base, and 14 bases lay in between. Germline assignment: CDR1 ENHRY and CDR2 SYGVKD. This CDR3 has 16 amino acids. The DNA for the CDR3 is TGTGCCATCAGTGAGTTCCAGGTAGCGGAATCCTACGAGCAGTACTTC. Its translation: CAISEFQVAESYEQYF.

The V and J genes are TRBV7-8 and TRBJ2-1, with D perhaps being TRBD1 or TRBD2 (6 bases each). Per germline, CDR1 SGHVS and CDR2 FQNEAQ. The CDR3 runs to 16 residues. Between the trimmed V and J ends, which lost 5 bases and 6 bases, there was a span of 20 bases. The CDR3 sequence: CASSRLPGGVFNEQFF. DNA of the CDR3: TGTGCCAGCAGCAGACTACCCGGGGGCGTTTTCAATGAGCAGTTCTTC.

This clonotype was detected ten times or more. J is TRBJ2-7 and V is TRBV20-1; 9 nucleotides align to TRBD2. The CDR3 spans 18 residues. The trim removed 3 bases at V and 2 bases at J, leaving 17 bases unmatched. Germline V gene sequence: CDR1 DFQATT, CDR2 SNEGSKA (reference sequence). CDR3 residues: CSASPQGVAGVYPYEQYF. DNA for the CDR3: TGCAGTGCTAGTCCTCAGGGGGTAGCGGGAGTCTATCCCTACGAGCAGTACTTC.

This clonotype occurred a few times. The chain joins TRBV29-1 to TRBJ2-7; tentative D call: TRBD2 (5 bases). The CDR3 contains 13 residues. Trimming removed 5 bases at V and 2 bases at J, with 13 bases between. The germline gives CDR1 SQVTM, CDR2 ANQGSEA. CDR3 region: CSVLSGYPYEQYF. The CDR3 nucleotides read TGCAGCGTTCTAAGCGGCTACCCCTACGAGCAGTACTTC.

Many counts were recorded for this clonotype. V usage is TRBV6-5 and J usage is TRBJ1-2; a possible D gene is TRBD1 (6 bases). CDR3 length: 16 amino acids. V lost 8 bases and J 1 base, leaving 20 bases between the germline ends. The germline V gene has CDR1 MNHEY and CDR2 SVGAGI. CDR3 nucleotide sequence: TGTGCCAGCTTTTCTCCACGGCAGGGGTTTAACTATGGCTACACCTTC. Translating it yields CASFSPRQGFNYGYTF.

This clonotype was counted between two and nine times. The CDR3 is CASSLFDNEQFF. The CDR3 region has the DNA TGTGCCAGCTCCCTATTTGACAATGAGCAGTTCTTC. The chain joins TRBV18 to TRBJ2-1; no clear D gene. Germline CDR1 KGHSH, CDR2 LQKENI. This CDR3 region has 12 residues. V lost 6 bases and J lost 5, with 8 bases in between.

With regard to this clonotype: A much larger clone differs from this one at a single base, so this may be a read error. CDR3 residues: CAISSWGNRGSNQPQHF. CDR3 coding DNA: TGTGCCATCAGCTCATGGGGCAACAGGGGATCCAATCAGCCCCAGCATTTT. The V and J genes are TRBV12-3 or TRBV12-4 and TRBJ1-5; 7 bases match TRBD1. J gave up 3 bases and V 10 bases, and 18 bases lay outside the gene matches. CDR3 size: 17 residues.

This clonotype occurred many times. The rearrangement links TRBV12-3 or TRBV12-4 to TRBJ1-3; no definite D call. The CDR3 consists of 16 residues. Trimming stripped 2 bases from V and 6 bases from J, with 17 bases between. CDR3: CASSLMVFSLQNTIYF. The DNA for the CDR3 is TGTGCCAGCAGTTTAATGGTCTTCAGTCTACAAAACACCATATATTTT.

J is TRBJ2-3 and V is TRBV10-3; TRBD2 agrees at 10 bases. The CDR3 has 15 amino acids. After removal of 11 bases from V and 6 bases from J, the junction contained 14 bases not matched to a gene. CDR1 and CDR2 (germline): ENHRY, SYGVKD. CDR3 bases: TGTGCCTCTAGAATGGGACTAGCGTCGGGGGATACGCAGTATTTT. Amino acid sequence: CASRMGLASGDTQYF.

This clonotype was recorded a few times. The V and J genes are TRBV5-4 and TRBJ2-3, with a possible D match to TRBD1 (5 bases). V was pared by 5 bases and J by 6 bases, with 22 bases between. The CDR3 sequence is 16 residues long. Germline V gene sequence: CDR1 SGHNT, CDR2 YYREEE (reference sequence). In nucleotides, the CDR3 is TGTGCCAGCAGAGAGATTCCCGTCAAGGGGTCGGATACGCAGTATTTT. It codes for CASREIPVKGSDTQYF.

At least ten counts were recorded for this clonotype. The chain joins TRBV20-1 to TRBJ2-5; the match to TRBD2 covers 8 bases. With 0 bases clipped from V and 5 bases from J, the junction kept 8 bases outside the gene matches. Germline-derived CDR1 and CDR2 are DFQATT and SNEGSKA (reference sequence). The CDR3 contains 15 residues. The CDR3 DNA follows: TGCAGTGCTAGAGATGAGTTTGGCGGGAGGGAGACCCAGTACTTC. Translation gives CSARDEFGGRETQYF.

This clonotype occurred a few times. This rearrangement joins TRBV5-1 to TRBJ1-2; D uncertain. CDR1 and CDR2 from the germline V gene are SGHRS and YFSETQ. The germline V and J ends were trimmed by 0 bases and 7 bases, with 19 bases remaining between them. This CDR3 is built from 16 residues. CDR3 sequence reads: CASSLGDAISGSGYTF. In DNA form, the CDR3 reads TGCGCCAGCAGCTTGGGAGACGCAATATCGGGGTCTGGCTACACCTTC.